The rows below give T cell receptor beta chains drawn from one sample of a study of OX40 agonist ivuxolimab in advanced cancers. Sequenced by immunoSEQ multiplex PCR; TCRdb stores in-frame clones only, minus some. The profile covers approximately 87,000 clones, with roughly 85% appearing a single time and 4.1% taken by the ten largest. Sequencing used CD4+ or CD8+ T cells sorted from blood, obtained in a trial of the OX40 agonist ivuxolimab. These receptors were obtained from an adult with an advanced solid tumor such as melanoma, head and neck, liver or kidney cancer. CDR3s include the opening cysteine and the closing phenylalanine or tryptophan. Each record gives: D gene, J gene, V gene, clone size, CDR3 protein, CDR3 DNA. D genes are given only for firm matches. Only some rows state a clone size, as once, few, many or a class for expanded clones.

>TRBD2|TRBJ2-1|TRBV9|-
CASSVGTSGIRNNEQFF
TGTGCCAGCAGCGTAGGGACTAGCGGGATCAGAAACAATGAGCAGTTCTTC
>-|TRBJ2-3|TRBV5-1|-
CASSLDLAPDTQYF
TGCGCCAGCAGCTTGGACCTAGCGCCAGATACGCAGTATTTT
>-|TRBJ2-2|TRBV7-8|-
CASSLLENSNTGELFF
TGTGCCAGCAGCTTATTAGAGAATTCCAACACCGGGGAGCTGTTTTTT
>-|TRBJ2-7|TRBV7-9|-
CASSLERIPYEQYF
TGTGCCAGCAGCTTAGAGAGGATCCCCTACGAGCAGTACTTC
>-|TRBJ2-2|TRBV5-1|-
CASSGTGELFF
TGCGCCAGCAGCGGCACCGGGGAGCTGTTTTTT
>-|TRBJ1-2|TRBV28|few
CAAGFRGYTF
TGTGCCGCCGGATTTCGAGGCTACACCTTC
>TRBD1|TRBJ1-4|TRBV18|-
CASSSIGTGGEKLFF
TGTGCCAGCTCATCGATAGGGACAGGGGGCGAAAAACTGTTTTTT
>-|TRBJ2-7|TRBV29-1|-
CSVVSIAEQYF
TGCAGCGTTGTTTCTATTGCCGAGCAGTACTTC
>TRBD1|TRBJ2-1|TRBV5-1|-
CASSTQGAYNEQFF
TGCGCCAGCAGCACCCAGGGGGCCTACAATGAGCAGTTCTTC
>TRBD1|TRBJ1-5|TRBV19|once
CASSRRTGDNQPQHF
TGTGCCAGTAGTCGACGGACAGGGGACAATCAGCCCCAGCATTTT
>TRBD2|TRBJ2-2|TRBV5-1|-
CASSQLAGPNTGELFF
TGCGCCAGCAGCCAGCTAGCGGGACCGAACACCGGGGAGCTGTTTTTT
>-|TRBJ1-2|TRBV19|-
CASSLREGGGYTF
TGTGCCAGTAGTTTGAGAGAAGGGGGTGGCTACACCTTC
>-|TRBJ1-5|TRBV6-5|-
CASSLRGGHQPQHF
TGTGCCAGCAGTCTTCGCGGGGGCCATCAGCCCCAGCATTTT
>-|TRBJ1-1|TRBV6-5|-
CASGLEGTEAFF
TGTGCCAGCGGACTTGAGGGCACTGAAGCTTTCTTT
>TRBD2|TRBJ2-5|TRBV7-2|-
CASSSTINGLAVYQETQYF
TGTGCCAGCAGCTCAACAATAAACGGACTAGCGGTCTACCAAGAGACCCAGTACTTC
>-|TRBJ2-7|TRBV19|-
CASREGSLYSYEQYF
TGTGCCAGTAGGGAGGGTAGCCTTTACTCCTACGAGCAGTACTTC
>TRBD2|TRBJ2-5|TRBV5-1|-
CASSFGGGSETQYF
TGCGCCAGCAGTTTTGGCGGGGGGTCAGAGACCCAGTACTTC
>TRBD1|TRBJ2-3|TRBV2|once
CASSDRQGRTDTQYF
TGTGCCAGCAGTGATCGACAGGGGCGGACAGATACGCAGTATTTT
>-|TRBJ2-6|TRBV19|once
CASRTPSGANVLTF
TGTGCCAGTAGAACACCCTCTGGGGCCAACGTCCTGACTTTC
>-|TRBJ2-3|TRBV5-1|-
CASSSSGGAEADTQYF
TGCGCCAGCAGCTCATCGGGGGGCGCGGAAGCAGATACGCAGTATTTT
>-|TRBJ2-2|TRBV5-1|-
CASSLTANAGELFF
TGCGCCAGCAGCTTGACGGCAAATGCCGGGGAGCTGTTTTTT
>TRBD2|TRBJ2-7|TRBV7-9|-
CASSLTGASGSEQYF
TGTGCCAGCAGCTTAACTGGTGCTAGCGGGAGCGAGCAGTACTTC
>TRBD2|TRBJ2-5|TRBV5-1|few
CASAPRLAGGQETQYF
TGCGCCAGCGCTCCACGTTTAGCGGGAGGGCAAGAGACCCAGTACTTC
>-|TRBJ1-4|TRBV6-1|-
CASSEMYREKLFF
TGTGCCAGCAGTGAAATGTATCGCGAAAAACTGTTTTTT
>-|TRBJ1-1|TRBV12-5|few
CASASRARGLETAGTEAFF
TGTGCTAGCGCCTCCCGAGCGAGGGGTCTCGAAACCGCCGGCACTGAAGCTTTCTTT
>-|TRBJ2-7|TRBV6-5|-
CASGRTLYEQYF
TGTGCCAGTGGGAGGACACTCTACGAGCAGTACTTC
>TRBD1|TRBJ1-4|TRBV5-1|-
CASSGTDNEKLFF
TGCGCCAGCTCCGGGACAGATAATGAAAAACTGTTTTTT
>-|TRBJ2-4|TRBV4-2|-
CASSQEAAGSSKNIQYF
TGTGCCAGCAGCCAAGAGGCGGCGGGATCGTCCAAAAACATTCAGTACTTC
>-|TRBJ2-5|TRBV11-3|-
CASSLEETQYF
TGTGCCAGCAGCTTAGAAGAGACCCAGTACTTC
>TRBD2|TRBJ2-7|TRBV5-1|-
CASSLLAGEAEQYF
TGCGCCAGCAGCTTACTAGCGGGAGAGGCCGAGCAGTACTTC
>-|TRBJ1-2|TRBV5-1|-
CASSLGRGYYGYTF
TGCGCCAGCAGCTTGGGTCGGGGGTACTATGGCTACACCTTC
>-|TRBJ2-1|TRBV7-2|-
CASSPKLLQGNEQFF
TGTGCCAGCAGCCCCAAGCTCCTACAAGGCAATGAGCAGTTCTTC
>-|TRBJ2-2|TRBV6-5|-
CASSTQGTGELFF
TGTGCCAGCAGTACCCAGGGAACCGGGGAGCTGTTTTTT
>-|TRBJ1-1|TRBV5-1|-
CASSLGTVNTEAFF
TGCGCCAGCAGCTTGGGGACAGTAAACACTGAAGCTTTCTTT
>-|TRBJ1-5|TRBV7-2|-
CASSLDWGQPQHF
TGTGCCAGCAGCTTAGATTGGGGTCAGCCCCAGCATTTT
>TRBD2|TRBJ2-3|TRBV11-2|-
CASSFFETSGPADTDTQYF
TGTGCCAGCAGCTTTTTTGAGACTAGCGGGCCGGCTGACACAGATACGCAGTATTTT
>TRBD1|TRBJ1-2|TRBV7-9|-
CASSLDRGVAYGYTF
TGTGCCAGCAGCCTCGACAGGGGAGTCGCCTATGGCTACACCTTC
>TRBD2|TRBJ2-2|TRBV6-6|-
CASSYLTSAGELFF
TGTGCCAGCAGTTACTTGACTAGCGCCGGGGAGCTGTTTTTT
>TRBD2|TRBJ2-1|TRBV7-2|-
CASSLGLAGASEQFF
TGTGCCAGCAGCTTGGGACTAGCGGGAGCTTCTGAGCAGTTCTTC
>TRBD2|TRBJ2-5|TRBV5-4|once
CASSPGLAGGEETQYF
TGTGCCAGCAGCCCAGGACTAGCGGGAGGCGAAGAGACCCAGTACTTC
>TRBD1|TRBJ2-7|TRBV18|-
CASSPPGTGGRYEQYF
TGTGCCAGCTCACCACCGGGGACAGGGGGCAGGTACGAGCAGTACTTC
>TRBD1|TRBJ2-3|TRBV5-1|-
CASSRPPSGQGTDTQYF
TGCGCCAGCAGCCGGCCGCCGTCGGGACAGGGGACAGATACGCAGTATTTT
>TRBD1|TRBJ1-5|TRBV5-4|-
CASSEQGRDQPQHF
TGTGCCAGCAGCGAACAGGGGAGGGATCAGCCCCAGCATTTT
>-|TRBJ2-7|TRBV7-8|-
CASSSSRVSYEQYF
TGTGCCAGCAGCTCGTCCAGGGTCTCCTACGAGCAGTACTTC
>TRBD1|TRBJ1-2|TRBV19|-
CASRRPGQGVSGYTF
TGTGCCAGTAGGCGACCGGGACAGGGGGTGAGTGGCTACACCTTC
>TRBD1|TRBJ1-5|TRBV28|once
CASSPGQGTRQPQHF
TGTGCCAGCAGTCCCGGACAGGGAACACGACAGCCCCAGCATTTT
>TRBD2|TRBJ2-5|TRBV19|-
CASSIGTSGSHTGETQYF
TGTGCCAGTAGTATTGGTACTAGCGGGAGCCACACGGGGGAGACCCAGTACTTC
>-|TRBJ2-5|TRBV7-2|-
CASSARSVETQYF
TGTGCCAGCAGCGCCAGGAGCGTAGAGACCCAGTACTTC
>-|TRBJ2-3|TRBV19|-
CASKENRGTDTQYF
TGTGCCAGTAAGGAAAACAGGGGCACAGATACGCAGTATTTT
>TRBD1|TRBJ2-7|TRBV28|-
CASSPGTGYEQYF
TGTGCCAGCAGTCCGGGGACAGGCTACGAGCAGTACTTC
>-|TRBJ1-4|TRBV7-6|-
CASSLAGAGGEKLFF
TGTGCCAGCAGCTTAGCAGGGGCGGGTGGTGAAAAACTGTTTTTT
>TRBD1|TRBJ1-1|TRBV5-1|-
CASSRETGVNTEAFF
TGCGCCAGCAGCAGGGAGACAGGGGTGAACACTGAAGCTTTCTTT